This TCR beta chain was documented in a study of blood T cell repertoires in COVID-19 (dated by TCRdb to 2018 to 2021). With regard to the full study: The collaborator samples originated in the United States, Italy and Spain and spanned the acute and convalescent phases of COVID-19. A de-identified subject ID, COVID-19 status, age in years and sex were almost always included in the sample metadata. The material from the prospective study consisted of cDNA or gDNA derived from T cells, B-cell-depleted T cells, or PBMCs. The dataset comprised deeply sampled blood TCRbeta repertoires from subjects exposed to, actively infected with, or recovered from COVID-19. HLA class I and class II types, where available, came from metadata supplied by the sample provider rather than from assay-based typing. The repertoires were released in a freely available public database intended as a resource for research on the immune response to SARS-CoV-2. The samples were drawn from the first 160 participants of the ongoing ImmuneRACE study and from roughly 1,300 subjects provided by 6 global collaborators. What the work shows at the level of the full study, not this receptor alone: The amount of clinical and demographic metadata varied by source and participant and was provided uncurated.

In the prospective study, participants were about 18 to 95 years old, resided in about 25 geographic areas of the United States, and were enrolled through a virtual design. In the prospective study, cohorts were assigned on the basis of participant-reported clinical history obtained from a screening survey and a study questionnaire. In the prospective study, mobile phlebotomists collected whole blood, serum and a nasopharyngeal or oropharyngeal swab from each participant. Additional blood draws and questionnaires over an approximately two-month period could optionally be provided by prospective study participants. Prospective study blood samples were shipped either frozen or at room temperature before DNA extraction. TCRbeta CDR3 regions were amplified from genomic DNA using the immunoSEQ Assay, a bias-controlled multiplex PCR. The authors' analysis ran thus. The number of nucleated cells in each sample was estimated from the amplification of reference gene primers within the assay. To quantify the absolute abundance of each unique TCRbeta CDR3 rearrangement, sequence reads were collapsed and filtered. For each sample, productive Simpson clonality was calculated as the square root of Simpson's diversity index across productive rearrangements. As stored in TCRdb, this immuneACCESS dataset retains in-frame rearrangements with V and J assigned. A fraction of the clones does not appear; measured against another copy, unresolved V genes explain less than half of the discrepancy, and the remainder lacks a known reason. The V and J calls and the clone size are those of that table, but D and trimming were determined from the DNA. In all, the sample holds 150,000 to 200,000 clones, and roughly 77% of those were seen once. The ten largest clones add up to about a sixth of the sample.

The CDR3 sequence holds 13 residues, the cysteine and phenylalanine included. Only CDR3 DNA remains: 39 bases, in frame from the first base. The germline V gene (reference sequence) sets CDR1 to LNHDA and CDR2 to SQIVND. V is clipped by 3 bases and J by 7 bases, and the sequence between their germline boundaries is 10 bases long. As for this clone: It lacks a known antigen. No much larger clonotype is one base removed from it; base qualities were not supplied. The sample holds other DNA sequences that translate to the same CDR3.

The rearranged segments are TRBV19 and TRBJ1-5; the D gene is perhaps TRBD1, on 6 matching bases. The TCR comes from a woman in her forties or fifties with acute COVID-19. Sequencing was carried out using PBMCs or T cells enriched from blood (not recorded which). The CDR3 reads as follows: CASSIQGLQPQHF. The DNA is as follows: TGTGCCAGTAGTATCCAGGGGCTGCAGCCCCAGCATTTT.